The clone carrying this TCR beta chain has at least ten counts. This sample was taken from a study of T cells in Graves' hyperthyroidism and ophthalmopathy. Study summary: The initial diagnosis was the point when peripheral blood was collected, ahead of any treatment.

Using RNA transcripts as the source, TCR beta CDR3 regions were amplified. In the first-round RT-PCR of the TCR CDR3, the HTBI primer set was used. In TCRdb, the multiplex PCR reads were re-called with MiXCR into one record per CDR3 protein. The sample holds roughly 400,000 distinct CDR3 sequences, around an eighth seen once. The sequenced material came from blood. This clonotype was obtained from a man in his fifties or sixties with Graves' ophthalmopathy.

The CDR3 DNA sequence: TGTGCCAGCAGGCCCCTCTCTAGGGCAACCTCCTACAATGAGCAGTTCTTC. This gives the protein CASRPLSRATSYNEQFF. This chain joins TRBV7-9 and TRBJ2-1, with D hard to call. The germline V gene has CDR1 SEHNR and CDR2 FQNEAQ (reference sequence). V was cut by 6 bases and J by 0 bases, with 18 bases left in between. This CDR3 comprises 17 residues.